The entry that follows covers one T cell receptor beta chain sequence. This sample is part of a study of blood T cell repertoires in COVID-19. TCRdb's table, derived via immunoSEQ multiplex PCR, lists solely in-frame clones and lacks some. The table includes 120,000 to 150,000 clones, 85% to 90% detected once. This CDR3 spans 14 amino acids. The V gene lost 1 base and the J gene lost 9 bases, with 13 bases spanning the gap. Germline CDR1 reads LGHDT; CDR2 reads YNNKEL (reference sequence). The V and J genes are TRBV3-1 (or the pseudogene TRBV3-2) and TRBJ1-5, with D perhaps TRBD1 (5 bases). This sequence originates from a human donor in a cohort sampled during active COVID-19. The sequenced sample was peripheral blood. The CDR3 protein is CASSQGQKTLPQHF. The CDR3 DNA sequence: TGTGCCAGCAGCCAAGGACAGAAAACCCTGCCCCAGCATTTT.